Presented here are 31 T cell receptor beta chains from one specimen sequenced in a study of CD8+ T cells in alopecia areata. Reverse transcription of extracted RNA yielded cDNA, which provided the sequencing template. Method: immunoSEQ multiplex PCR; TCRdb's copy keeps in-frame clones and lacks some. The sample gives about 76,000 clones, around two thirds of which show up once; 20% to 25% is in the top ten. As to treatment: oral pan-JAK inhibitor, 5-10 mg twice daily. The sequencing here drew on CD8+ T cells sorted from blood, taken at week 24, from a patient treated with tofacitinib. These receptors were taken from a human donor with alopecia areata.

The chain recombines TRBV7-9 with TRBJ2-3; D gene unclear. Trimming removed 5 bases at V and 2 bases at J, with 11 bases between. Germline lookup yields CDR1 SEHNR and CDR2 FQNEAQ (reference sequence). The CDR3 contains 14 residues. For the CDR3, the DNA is TGTGCCAGCAGCACTTCGAGGATCACAGATACGCAGTATTTT. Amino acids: CASSTSRITDTQYF.

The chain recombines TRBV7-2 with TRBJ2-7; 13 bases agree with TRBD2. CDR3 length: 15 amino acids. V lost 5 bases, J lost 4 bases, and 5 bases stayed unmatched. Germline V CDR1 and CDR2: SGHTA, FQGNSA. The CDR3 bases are TGTGCCAGCAGCGTAACGACTAGCGGGGGGTACGAGCAGTACTTC. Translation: CASSVTTSGGYEQYF.

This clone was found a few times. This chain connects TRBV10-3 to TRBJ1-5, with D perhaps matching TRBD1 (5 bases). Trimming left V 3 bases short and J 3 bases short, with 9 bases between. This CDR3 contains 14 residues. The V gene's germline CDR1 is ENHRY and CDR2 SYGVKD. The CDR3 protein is CAISEGTNNQPQHF. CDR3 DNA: TGTGCCATCAGTGAAGGGACGAACAATCAGCCCCAGCATTTT.

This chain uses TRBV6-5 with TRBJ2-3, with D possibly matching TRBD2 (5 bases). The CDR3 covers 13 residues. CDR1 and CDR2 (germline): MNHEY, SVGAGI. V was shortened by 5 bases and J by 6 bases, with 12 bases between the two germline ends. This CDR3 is CASSPTTGDTQYF. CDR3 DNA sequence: TGTGCCAGCAGTCCCACTACGGGGGATACGCAGTATTTT.

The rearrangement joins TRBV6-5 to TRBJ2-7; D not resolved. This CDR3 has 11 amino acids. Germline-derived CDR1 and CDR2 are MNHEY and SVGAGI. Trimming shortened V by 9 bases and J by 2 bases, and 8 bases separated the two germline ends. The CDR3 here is CASGRTYEQYF. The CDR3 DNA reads TGTGCCAGTGGACGGACCTACGAGCAGTACTTC.

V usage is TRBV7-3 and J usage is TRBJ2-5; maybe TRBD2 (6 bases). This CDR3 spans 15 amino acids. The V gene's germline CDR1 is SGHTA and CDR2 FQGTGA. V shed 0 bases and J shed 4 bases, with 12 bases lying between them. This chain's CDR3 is CASSLTGGTGETQYF. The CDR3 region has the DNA TGTGCCAGCAGCTTAACGGGTGGGACTGGAGAGACCCAGTACTTC. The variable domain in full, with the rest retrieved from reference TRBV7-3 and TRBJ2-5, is GAGVSQTPSNKVTEKGKYVELRCDPISGHTALYWYRQSLGQGPEFLIYFQGTGAADDSGLPNDRFFAVRPEGSVSTLKIQRTERGDSAVYLCASSLTGGTGETQYFGPGTRLLVL.

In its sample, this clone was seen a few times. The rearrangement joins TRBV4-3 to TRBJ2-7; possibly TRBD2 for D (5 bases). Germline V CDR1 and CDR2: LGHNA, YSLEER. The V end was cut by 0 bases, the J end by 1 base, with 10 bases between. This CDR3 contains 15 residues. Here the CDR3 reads CASSQDLERSYEQYF. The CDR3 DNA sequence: TGCGCCAGCAGCCAAGATCTAGAGCGGTCCTACGAGCAGTACTTC.

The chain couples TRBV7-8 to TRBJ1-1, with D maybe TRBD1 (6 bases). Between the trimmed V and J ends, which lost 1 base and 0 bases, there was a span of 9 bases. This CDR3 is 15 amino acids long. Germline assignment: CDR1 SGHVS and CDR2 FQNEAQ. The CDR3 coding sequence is TGTGCCAGCAGCTTAGAGGGGGAGATGAACACTGAAGCTTTCTTT. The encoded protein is CASSLEGEMNTEAFF. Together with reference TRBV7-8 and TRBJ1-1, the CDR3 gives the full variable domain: GAGVSQSPRYKVAKRGQDVALRCDPISGHVSLFWYQQALGQGPEFLTYFQNEAQLDKSGLPSDRFFAERPEGSVSTLKIQRTQQEDSAVYLCASSLEGEMNTEAFFGQGTRLTVV.

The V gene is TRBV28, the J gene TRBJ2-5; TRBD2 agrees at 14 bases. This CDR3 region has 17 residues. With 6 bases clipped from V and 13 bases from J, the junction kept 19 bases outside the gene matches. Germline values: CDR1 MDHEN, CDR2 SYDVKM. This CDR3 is CASRGTSGSRSREVWYF. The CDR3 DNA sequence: TGTGCCAGCAGGGGGACTAGCGGGAGTAGATCAAGAGAGGTCTGGTACTTC.

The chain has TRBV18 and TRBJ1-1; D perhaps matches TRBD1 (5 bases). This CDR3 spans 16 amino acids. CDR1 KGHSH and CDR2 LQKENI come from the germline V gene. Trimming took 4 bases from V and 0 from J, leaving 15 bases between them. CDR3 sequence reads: CASSQIRGEMNTEAFF. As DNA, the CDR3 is TGTGCCAGCTCACAAATCCGGGGGGAAATGAACACTGAAGCTTTCTTT.

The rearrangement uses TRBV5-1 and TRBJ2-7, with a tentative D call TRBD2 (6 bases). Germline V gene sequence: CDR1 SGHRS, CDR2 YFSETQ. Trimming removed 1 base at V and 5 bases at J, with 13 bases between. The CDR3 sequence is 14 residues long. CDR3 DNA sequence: TGCGCCAGCAGCTTGAAGGGACTGATGGACGAGCAGTACTTC. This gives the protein CASSLKGLMDEQYF.

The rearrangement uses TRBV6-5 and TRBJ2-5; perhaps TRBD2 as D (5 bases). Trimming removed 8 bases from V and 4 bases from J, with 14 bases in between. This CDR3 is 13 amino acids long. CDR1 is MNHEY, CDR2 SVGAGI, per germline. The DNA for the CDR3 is TGTGCCAGCGGTATGAGAGGGAGAGAGACCCAGTACTTC. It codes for CASGMRGRETQYF.

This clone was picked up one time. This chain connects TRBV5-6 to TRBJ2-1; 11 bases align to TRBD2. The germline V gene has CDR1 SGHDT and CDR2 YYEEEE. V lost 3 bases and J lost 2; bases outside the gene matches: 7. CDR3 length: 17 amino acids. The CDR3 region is CASSWGPGLAAYNEQFF. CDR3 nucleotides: TGTGCCAGCAGCTGGGGTCCGGGACTAGCGGCCTACAATGAGCAGTTCTTC.

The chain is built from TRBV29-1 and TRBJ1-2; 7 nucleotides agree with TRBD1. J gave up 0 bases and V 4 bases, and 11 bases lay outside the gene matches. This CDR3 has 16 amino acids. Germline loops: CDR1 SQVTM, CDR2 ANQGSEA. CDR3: CSVGFRDRLTNYGYTF. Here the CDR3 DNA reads TGCAGCGTTGGTTTCAGGGACAGACTCACTAACTATGGCTACACCTTC.

CDR3: CASSIDLLVATVSDTEAFF. The CDR3, as DNA: TGTGCCAGTAGTATAGATCTTCTCGTTGCGACAGTTTCCGACACTGAAGCTTTCTTT. V and J are TRBV19 and TRBJ1-1; tentative D call: TRBD1 (5 bases). CDR1 is LNHDA, CDR2 SQIVND, per germline (reference sequence). The CDR3 has 19 amino acids. V dropped 0 bases and J dropped 3 bases, with 23 bases sitting between them. The full variable domain, rest sourced from reference TRBV19 and TRBJ1-1, is DGGITQSPKYLFRKEGQNVTLSCEQNLNHDAMYWYRQDPGQGLRLIYYSQIVNDFQKGDIAEGYSVSREKKESFPLTVTSAQKNPTAFYLCASSIDLLVATVSDTEAFFGQGTRLTVV.

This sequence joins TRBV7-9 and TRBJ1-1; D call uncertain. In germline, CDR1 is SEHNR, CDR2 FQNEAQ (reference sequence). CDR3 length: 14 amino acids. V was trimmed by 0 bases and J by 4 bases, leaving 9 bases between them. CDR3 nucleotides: TGTGCCAGCAGCTTAGCGGGCAGTACCACTGAAGCTTTCTTT. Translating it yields CASSLAGSTTEAFF.

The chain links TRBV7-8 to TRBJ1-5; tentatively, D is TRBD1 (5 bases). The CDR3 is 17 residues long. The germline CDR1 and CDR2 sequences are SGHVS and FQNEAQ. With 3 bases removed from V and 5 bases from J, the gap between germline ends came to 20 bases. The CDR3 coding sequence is TGTGCCAGCAGCTTGTTAACGGGGCCTCACACAGATCAGCCCCAGCATTTT. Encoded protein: CASSLLTGPHTDQPQHF.

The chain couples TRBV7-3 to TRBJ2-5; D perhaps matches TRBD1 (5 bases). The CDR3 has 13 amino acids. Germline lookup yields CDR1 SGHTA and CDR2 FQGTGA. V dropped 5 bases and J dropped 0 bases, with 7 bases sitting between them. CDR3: CASSPDNQETQYF. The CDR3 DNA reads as TGTGCCAGCAGCCCGGACAACCAAGAGACCCAGTACTTC.

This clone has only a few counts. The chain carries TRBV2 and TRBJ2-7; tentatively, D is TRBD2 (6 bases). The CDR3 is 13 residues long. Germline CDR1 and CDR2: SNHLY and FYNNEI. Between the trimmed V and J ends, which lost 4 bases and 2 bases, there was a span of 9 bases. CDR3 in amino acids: CASSGGGTYEQYF. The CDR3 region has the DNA TGTGCCAGCAGTGGTGGAGGGACCTACGAGCAGTACTTC.

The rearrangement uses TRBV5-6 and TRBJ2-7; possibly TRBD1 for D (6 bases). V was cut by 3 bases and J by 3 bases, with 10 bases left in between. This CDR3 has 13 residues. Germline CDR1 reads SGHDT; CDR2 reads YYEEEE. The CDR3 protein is CASSSRDNYEQYF. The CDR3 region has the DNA TGTGCCAGCAGCTCCCGGGACAACTACGAGCAGTACTTC.

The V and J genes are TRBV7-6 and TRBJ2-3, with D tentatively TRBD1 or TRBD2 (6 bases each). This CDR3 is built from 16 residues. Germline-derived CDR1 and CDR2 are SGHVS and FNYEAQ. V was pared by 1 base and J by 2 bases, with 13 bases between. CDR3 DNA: TGTGCCAGCAGCTTAGGCGAAGGGGGGCACACAGATACGCAGTATTTT. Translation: CASSLGEGGHTDTQYF.

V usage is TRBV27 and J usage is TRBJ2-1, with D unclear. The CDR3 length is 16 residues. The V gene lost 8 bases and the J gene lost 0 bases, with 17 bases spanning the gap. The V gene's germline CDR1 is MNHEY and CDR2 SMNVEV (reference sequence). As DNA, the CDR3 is TGTGCCAGCGTCGGATCTGGCGGCAGCTCCTACAATGAGCAGTTCTTC. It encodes CASVGSGGSSYNEQFF.

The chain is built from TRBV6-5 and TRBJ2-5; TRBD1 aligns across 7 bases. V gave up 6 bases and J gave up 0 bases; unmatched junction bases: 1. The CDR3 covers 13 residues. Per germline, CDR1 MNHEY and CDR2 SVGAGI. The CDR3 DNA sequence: TGTGCCAGCAGGACAGGGTACCAAGAGACCCAGTACTTC. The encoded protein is CASRTGYQETQYF.

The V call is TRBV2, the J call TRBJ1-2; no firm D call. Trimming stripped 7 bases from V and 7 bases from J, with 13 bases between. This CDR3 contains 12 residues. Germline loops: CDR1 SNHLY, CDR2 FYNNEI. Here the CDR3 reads CASIEASGGYTF. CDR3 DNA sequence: TGTGCCAGCATAGAGGCCTCCGGTGGCTACACCTTC.

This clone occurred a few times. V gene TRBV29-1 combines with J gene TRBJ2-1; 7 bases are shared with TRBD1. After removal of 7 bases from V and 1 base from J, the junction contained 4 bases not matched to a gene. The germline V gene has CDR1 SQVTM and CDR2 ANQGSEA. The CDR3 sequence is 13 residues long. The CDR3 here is CSAGQESYNEQFF. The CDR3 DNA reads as TGCAGCGCAGGACAGGAATCCTACAATGAGCAGTTCTTC.

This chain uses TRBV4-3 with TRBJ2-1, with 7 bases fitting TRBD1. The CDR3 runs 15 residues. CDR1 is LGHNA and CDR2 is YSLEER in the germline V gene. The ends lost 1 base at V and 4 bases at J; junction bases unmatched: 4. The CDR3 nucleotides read TGCGCCAGCAGCCAAGGTGGGACAGCATACAATGAGCAGTTCTTC. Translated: CASSQGGTAYNEQFF.

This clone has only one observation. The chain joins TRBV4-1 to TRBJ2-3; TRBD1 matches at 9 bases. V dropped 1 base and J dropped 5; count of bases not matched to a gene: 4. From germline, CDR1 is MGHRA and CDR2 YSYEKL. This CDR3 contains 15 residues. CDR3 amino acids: CASSQGTGEQDTQYF. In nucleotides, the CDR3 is TGCGCCAGCAGCCAAGGGACAGGGGAGCAAGATACGCAGTATTTT.

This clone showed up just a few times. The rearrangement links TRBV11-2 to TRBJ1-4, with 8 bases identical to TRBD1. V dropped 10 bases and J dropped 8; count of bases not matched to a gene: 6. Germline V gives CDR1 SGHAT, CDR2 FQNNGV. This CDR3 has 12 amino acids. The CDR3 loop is CATGNRGEKLFF. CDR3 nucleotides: TGTGCCACCGGCAACAGGGGGGAAAAACTGTTTTTT. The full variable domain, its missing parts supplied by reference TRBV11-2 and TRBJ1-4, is EAGVAQSPRYKIIEKRQSVAFWCNPISGHATLYWYQQILGQGPKLLIQFQNNGVVDDSQLPKDRFSAERLKGVDSTLKIQPAKLEDSAVYLCATGNRGEKLFFGSGTQLSVL.

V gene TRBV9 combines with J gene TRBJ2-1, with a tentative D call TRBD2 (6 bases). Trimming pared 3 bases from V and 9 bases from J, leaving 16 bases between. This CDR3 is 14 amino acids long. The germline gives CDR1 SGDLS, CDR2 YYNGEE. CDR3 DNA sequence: TGTGCCAGCAGCGGGACTATGGGTGCAGTTGAGCAGTTCTTC. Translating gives CASSGTMGAVEQFF.

Written as DNA, the CDR3 is TGCAGCGTTGAAGATCCAGAGATCTATGGCTACACCTTC. Translated, it gives CSVEDPEIYGYTF. This chain joins TRBV29-1 and TRBJ1-2, with unresolved D. CDR1 is SQVTM, CDR2 ANQGSEA, per germline. Deletions cut 0 bases from V and 4 bases from J, with 9 bases between. The CDR3 runs 13 residues.

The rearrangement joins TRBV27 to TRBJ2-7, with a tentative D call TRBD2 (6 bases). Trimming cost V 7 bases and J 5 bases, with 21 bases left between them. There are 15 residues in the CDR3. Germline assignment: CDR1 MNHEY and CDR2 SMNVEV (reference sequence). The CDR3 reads CASTDSSGVFHEQYF. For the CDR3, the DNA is TGTGCCAGCACGGACTCCTCGGGGGTATTTCACGAGCAGTACTTC.